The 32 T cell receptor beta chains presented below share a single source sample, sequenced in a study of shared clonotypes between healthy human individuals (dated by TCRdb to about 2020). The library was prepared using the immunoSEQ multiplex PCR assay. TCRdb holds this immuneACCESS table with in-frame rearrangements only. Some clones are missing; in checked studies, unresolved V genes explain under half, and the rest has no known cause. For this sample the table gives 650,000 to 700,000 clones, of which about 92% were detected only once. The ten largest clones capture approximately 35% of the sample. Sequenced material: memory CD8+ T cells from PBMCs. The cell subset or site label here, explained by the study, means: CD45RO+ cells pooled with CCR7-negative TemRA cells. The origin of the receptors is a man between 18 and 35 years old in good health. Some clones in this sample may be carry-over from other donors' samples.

The CDR3 loop is CASSLVSTNEKLFF. CDR3 nucleotide sequence: TGTGCCAGCAGTTTAGTGTCAACTAATGAAAAACTGTTTTTT. J is TRBJ1-4 and V is TRBV27; D gene unclear. Germline lookup yields CDR1 MNHEY and CDR2 SMNVEV (reference sequence). This CDR3 has 14 amino acids. Trimming stripped 2 bases from V and 0 bases from J, with 4 bases between.

CDR3 residues: CASSQEGTSGRGNEQFF. The CDR3 DNA follows: TGCGCCAGCAGCCAAGAGGGGACTAGCGGGAGAGGCAATGAGCAGTTCTTC. J is TRBJ2-1 and V is TRBV4-1; 14 nucleotides match TRBD2. From germline, CDR1 is MGHRA and CDR2 YSYEKL. This CDR3 has 17 residues. V lost 0 bases and J lost 6; bases outside the gene matches: 4.

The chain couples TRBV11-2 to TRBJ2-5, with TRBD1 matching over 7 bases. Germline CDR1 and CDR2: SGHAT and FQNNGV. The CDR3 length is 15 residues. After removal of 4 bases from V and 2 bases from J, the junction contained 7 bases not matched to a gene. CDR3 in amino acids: CASSYPPGQQETQYF. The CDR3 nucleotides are TGTGCCAGCAGCTACCCCCCGGGACAGCAAGAGACCCAGTACTTC.

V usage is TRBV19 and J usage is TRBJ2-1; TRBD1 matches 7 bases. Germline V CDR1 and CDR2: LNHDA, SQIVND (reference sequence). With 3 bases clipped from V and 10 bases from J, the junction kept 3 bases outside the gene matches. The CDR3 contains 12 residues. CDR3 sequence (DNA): TGTGCCAGTAGTATTGGACAGGAGGAGCAGTTCTTC. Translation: CASSIGQEEQFF.

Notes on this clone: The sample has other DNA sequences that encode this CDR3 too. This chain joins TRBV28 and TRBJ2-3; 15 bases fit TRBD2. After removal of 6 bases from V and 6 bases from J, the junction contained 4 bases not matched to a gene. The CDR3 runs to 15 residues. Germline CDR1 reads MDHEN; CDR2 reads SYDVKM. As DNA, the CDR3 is TGTGCCAGCAGCCTAGGGACTAGCGGGAGGGATACGCAGTATTTT. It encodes CASSLGTSGRDTQYF.

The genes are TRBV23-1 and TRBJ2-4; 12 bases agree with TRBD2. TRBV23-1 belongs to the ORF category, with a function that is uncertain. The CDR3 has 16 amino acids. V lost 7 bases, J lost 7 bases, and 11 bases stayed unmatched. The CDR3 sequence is CASISGLAGLANIQYF. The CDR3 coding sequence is TGCGCCAGCATTTCGGGACTAGCGGGCTTAGCGAACATTCAGTACTTC.

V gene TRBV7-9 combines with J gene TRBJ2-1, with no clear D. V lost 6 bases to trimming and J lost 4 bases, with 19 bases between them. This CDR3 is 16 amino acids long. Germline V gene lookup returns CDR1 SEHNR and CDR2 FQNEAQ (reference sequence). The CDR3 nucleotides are TGTGCCAGCAGACCCCCGGTCGGGCAGCCTTACAATGAGCAGTTCTTC. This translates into CASRPPVGQPYNEQFF.

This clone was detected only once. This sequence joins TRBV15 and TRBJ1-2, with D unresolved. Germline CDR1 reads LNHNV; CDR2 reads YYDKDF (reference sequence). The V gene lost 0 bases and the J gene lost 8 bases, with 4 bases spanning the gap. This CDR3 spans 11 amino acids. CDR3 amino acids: CATSRDRGYTF. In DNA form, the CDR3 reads TGTGCCACCAGCAGAGATCGGGGCTACACCTTC.

CDR3 residues: CASSQAEGETQYF. The CDR3 DNA follows: TGTGCCAGCAGCCAAGCCGAGGGAGAGACCCAGTACTTC. The rearrangement joins TRBV4-2 to TRBJ2-5; D is possibly TRBD2 (5 bases). The length of the CDR3 is 13 residues. V was cut by 1 base and J by 4 bases, with 7 bases left in between. The germline CDR1 and CDR2 sequences are LGHNA and YNFKEQ.

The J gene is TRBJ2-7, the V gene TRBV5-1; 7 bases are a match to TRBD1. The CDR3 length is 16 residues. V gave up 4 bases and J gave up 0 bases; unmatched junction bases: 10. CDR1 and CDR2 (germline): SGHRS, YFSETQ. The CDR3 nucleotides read TGCGCCAGCAGCAACGACCAGGGGGATAGCTCCTACGAGCAGTACTTC. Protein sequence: CASSNDQGDSSYEQYF.

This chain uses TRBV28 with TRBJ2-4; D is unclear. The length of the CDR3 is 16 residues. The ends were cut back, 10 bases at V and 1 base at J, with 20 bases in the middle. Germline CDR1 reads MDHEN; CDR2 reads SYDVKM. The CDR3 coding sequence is TGTGCCACCCAAAGAGTTGAATCCCATGCCAAAAACATTCAGTACTTC. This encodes CATQRVESHAKNIQYF. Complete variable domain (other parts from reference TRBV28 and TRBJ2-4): DVKVTQSSRYLVKRTGEKVFLECVQDMDHENMFWYRQDPGLGLRLIYFSYDVKMKEKGDIPEGYSVSREKKERFSLILESASTNQTSMYLCATQRVESHAKNIQYFGAGTRLSVL.

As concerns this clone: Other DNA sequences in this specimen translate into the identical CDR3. This CDR3 reads CASRGSSYNEQFF. The CDR3 DNA reads TGTGCCAGCAGGGGGAGCAGCTACAATGAGCAGTTCTTC. This chain links TRBV27 with TRBJ2-1; weak D call: TRBD2 (5 bases). The germline V and J ends were trimmed by 6 bases and 3 bases, with 9 bases remaining between them. The length of the CDR3 is 13 residues. The V gene's germline CDR1 is MNHEY and CDR2 SMNVEV (reference sequence).

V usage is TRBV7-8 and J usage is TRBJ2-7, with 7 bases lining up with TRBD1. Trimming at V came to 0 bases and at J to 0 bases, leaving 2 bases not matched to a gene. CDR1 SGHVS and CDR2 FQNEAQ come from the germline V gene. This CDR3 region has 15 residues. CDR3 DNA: TGTGCCAGCAGCTTAGCGGGACAGACCTCCTACGAGCAGTACTTC. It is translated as CASSLAGQTSYEQYF.

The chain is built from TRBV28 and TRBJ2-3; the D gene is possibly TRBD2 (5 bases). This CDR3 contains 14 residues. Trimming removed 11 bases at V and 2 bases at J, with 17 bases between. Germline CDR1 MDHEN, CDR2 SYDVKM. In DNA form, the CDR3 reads TGTGCCGGTAGCGATGGGCAGTTCACAGATACGCAGTATTTT. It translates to CAGSDGQFTDTQYF.

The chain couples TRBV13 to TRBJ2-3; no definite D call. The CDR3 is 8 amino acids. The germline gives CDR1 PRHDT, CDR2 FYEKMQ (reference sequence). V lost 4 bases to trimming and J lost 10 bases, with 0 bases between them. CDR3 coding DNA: TGTGCCAGCAGCTCGCAGTATTTT. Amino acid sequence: CASSSQYF. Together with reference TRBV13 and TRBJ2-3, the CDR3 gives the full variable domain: AAGVIQSPRHLIKEKRETATLKCYPIPRHDTVYWYQQGPGQDPQFLISFYEKMQSDKGSIPDRFSAQQFSDYHSELNMSSLELGDSALYFCASSSQYFGPGTRLTVL.

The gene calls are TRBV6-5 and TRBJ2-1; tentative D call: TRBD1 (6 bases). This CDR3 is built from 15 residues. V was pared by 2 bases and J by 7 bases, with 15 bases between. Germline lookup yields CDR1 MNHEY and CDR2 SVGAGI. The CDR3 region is CASSYIGGSGNEQFF. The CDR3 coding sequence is TGTGCCAGCAGTTACATTGGGGGCTCAGGGAATGAGCAGTTCTTC.

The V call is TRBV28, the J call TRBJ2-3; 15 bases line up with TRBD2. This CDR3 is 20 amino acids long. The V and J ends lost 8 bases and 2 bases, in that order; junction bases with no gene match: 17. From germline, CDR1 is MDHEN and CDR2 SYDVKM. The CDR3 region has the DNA TGTGCCAGCTTACCCACGGGCGGACTAGCGGGAGGGGGGAACACAGATACGCAGTATTTT. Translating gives CASLPTGGLAGGGNTDTQYF.

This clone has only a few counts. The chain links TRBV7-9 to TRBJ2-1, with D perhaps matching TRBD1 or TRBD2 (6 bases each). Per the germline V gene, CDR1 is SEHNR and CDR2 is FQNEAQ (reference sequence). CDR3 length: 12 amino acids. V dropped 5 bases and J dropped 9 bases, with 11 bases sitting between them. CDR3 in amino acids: CASSVGGGEQFF. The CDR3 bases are TGTGCCAGCAGCGTTGGAGGGGGTGAGCAGTTCTTC.

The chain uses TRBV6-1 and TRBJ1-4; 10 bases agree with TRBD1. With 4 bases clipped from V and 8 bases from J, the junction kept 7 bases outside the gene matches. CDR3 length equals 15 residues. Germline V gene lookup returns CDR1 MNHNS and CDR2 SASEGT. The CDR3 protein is CASSAWTGGYEKLFF. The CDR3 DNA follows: TGTGCCAGCAGTGCTTGGACAGGGGGTTACGAAAAACTGTTTTTT.

The CDR3 here is CASTFRQGPSYEQYF. The CDR3 DNA is TGTGCCAGTACCTTTAGGCAGGGGCCTTCCTACGAGCAGTACTTC. The chain uses TRBV6-5 and TRBJ2-7; maybe TRBD1 (6 bases). The CDR3 is 15 amino acids. V was cut by 9 bases and J by 1 base, with 19 bases left in between. Germline V lookup: CDR1 MNHEY, CDR2 SVGAGI.

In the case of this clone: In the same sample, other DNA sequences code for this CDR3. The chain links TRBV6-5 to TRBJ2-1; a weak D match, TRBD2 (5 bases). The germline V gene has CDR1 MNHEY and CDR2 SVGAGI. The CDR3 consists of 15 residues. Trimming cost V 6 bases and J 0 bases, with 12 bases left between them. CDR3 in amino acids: CASSLTRSSYNEQFF. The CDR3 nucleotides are TGTGCCAGCAGCTTAACTAGAAGCTCCTACAATGAGCAGTTCTTC.

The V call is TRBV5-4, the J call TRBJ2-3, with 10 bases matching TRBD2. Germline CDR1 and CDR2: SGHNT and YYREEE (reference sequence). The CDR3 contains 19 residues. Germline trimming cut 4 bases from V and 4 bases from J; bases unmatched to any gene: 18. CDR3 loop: CASSLEGTAGGLAADTQYF. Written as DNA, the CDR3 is TGTGCCAGCAGCCTAGAGGGGACAGCCGGAGGACTAGCGGCAGATACGCAGTATTTT.

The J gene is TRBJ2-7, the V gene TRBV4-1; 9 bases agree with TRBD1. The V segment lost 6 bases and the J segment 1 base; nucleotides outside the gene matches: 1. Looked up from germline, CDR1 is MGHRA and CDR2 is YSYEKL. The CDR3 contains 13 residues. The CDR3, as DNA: TGCGCCAGCAGGGGGACAGGGTCCTACGAGCAGTACTTC. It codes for CASRGTGSYEQYF.

The CDR3 DNA sequence: TGTGCCAGCAGTTCCTACACTAGCGGGGTTTACAATGAGCAGTTCTTC. As protein: CASSSYTSGVYNEQFF. This chain uses TRBV27 with TRBJ2-1; TRBD2 matches at 10 bases. The V segment lost 4 bases and the J segment 4 bases; nucleotides outside the gene matches: 7. This CDR3 has 16 residues. The germline V gene has CDR1 MNHEY and CDR2 SMNVEV (reference sequence).

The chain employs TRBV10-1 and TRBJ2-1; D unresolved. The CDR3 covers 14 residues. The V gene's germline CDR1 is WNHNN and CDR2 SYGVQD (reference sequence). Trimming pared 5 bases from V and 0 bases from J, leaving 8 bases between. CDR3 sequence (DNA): TGCGCCAGCAGTCCGTCAAGCTCCTACAATGAGCAGTTCTTC. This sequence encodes CASSPSSSYNEQFF.

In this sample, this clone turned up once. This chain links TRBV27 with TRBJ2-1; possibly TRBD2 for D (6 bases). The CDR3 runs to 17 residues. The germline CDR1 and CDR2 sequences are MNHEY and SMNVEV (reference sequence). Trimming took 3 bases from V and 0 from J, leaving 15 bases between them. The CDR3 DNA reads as TGTGCCAGCAGTTTGTTCTCGGGAGCGGTCTCCTACAATGAGCAGTTCTTC. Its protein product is CASSLFSGAVSYNEQFF.

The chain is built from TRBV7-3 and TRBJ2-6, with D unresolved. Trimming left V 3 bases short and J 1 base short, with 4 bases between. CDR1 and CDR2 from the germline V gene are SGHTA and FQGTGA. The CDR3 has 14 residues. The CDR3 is CASSFPSGANVLTF. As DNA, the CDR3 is TGTGCCAGCAGCTTCCCGTCTGGGGCCAACGTCCTGACTTTC.

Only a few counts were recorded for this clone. The CDR3 bases are TGTGCCTGGAGTGTAGGGGGGTGGGACAGCTCCTACGAGCAGTACTTC. Its translation: CAWSVGGWDSSYEQYF. The chain has TRBV30 and TRBJ2-7; weak D call: TRBD1 (7 bases). The germline gives CDR1 GTSNPN, CDR2 SVGIG (reference sequence). V dropped 0 bases and J dropped 0 bases, with 15 bases sitting between them. The length of the CDR3 is 16 residues.

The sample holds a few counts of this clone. CDR3 amino acids: CASSLGTGGSGQPQHF. The DNA of the CDR3 is TGTGCCAGCAGCTTGGGGACAGGGGGCTCGGGTCAGCCCCAGCATTTT. V usage is TRBV7-9 and J usage is TRBJ1-5; 12 bases line up with TRBD1. Germline trimming cut 3 bases from V and 6 bases from J; bases unmatched to any gene: 6. CDR3 size: 16 residues. Germline assignment: CDR1 SEHNR and CDR2 FQNEAQ (reference sequence). Drawing the rest from reference TRBV7-9 and TRBJ1-5, the complete variable domain is DTGVSQNPRHKITKRGQNVTFRCDPISEHNRLYWYRQTLGQGPEFLTYFQNEAQLEKSRLLSDRFSAERPKGSFSTLEIQRTEQGDSAMYLCASSLGTGGSGQPQHFGDGTRLSIL.

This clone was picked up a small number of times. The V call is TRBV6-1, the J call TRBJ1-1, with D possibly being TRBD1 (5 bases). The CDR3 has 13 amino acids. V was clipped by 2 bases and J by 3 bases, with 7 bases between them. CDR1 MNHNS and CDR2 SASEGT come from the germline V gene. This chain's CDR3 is CASSEKGHTEAFF. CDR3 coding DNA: TGTGCCAGCAGTGAAAAGGGGCACACTGAAGCTTTCTTT.

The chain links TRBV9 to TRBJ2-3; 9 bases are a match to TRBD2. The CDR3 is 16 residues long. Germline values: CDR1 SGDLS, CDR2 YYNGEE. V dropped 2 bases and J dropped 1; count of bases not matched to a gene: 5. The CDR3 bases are TGTGCCAGCAGCGTTATAGCGGGAGAGGGCACAGATACGCAGTATTTT. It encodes CASSVIAGEGTDTQYF.

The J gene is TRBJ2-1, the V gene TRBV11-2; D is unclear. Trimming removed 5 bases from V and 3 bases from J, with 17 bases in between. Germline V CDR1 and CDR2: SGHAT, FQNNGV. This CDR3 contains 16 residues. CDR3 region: CASSLTRSTGYNEQFF. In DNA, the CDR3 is TGTGCCAGCAGCCTGACCAGGTCCACCGGCTACAATGAGCAGTTCTTC.